This TCR beta chain was found in a study of blood T cells in healthy people across ages. In the case of this clonotype: A read error may be the cause here, since a much bigger clone is one base away.

Germline V CDR1 and CDR2: SEHNR, FQNEAQ (reference sequence). CDR3 length: 19 amino acids. V gave up 3 bases and J gave up 0 bases; unmatched junction bases: 14. Sample-barcoded 5' priming and a J-beta primer mix drove a second PCR of roughly 6 to 12 cycles. TCRdb itself ran the 5' RACE reads through MiXCR, one entry per CDR3 protein. The sample comprises under 2 million distinct CDR3 sequences, around 35% of which are singletons, and 11% rests with the top ten. The sequenced sample consisted of blood. The chain combines TRBV7-9 with TRBJ2-1; TRBD2 aligns across 7 bases. This sequence was found in a woman in her 30s in good health. CDR3 loop: CASSLGRENGKGSYNEQFF. The CDR3 nucleotides are TGTGCCAGCAGCTTGGGGCGGGAGAATGGTAAGGGCTCCTACAATGAGCAGTTCTTC.